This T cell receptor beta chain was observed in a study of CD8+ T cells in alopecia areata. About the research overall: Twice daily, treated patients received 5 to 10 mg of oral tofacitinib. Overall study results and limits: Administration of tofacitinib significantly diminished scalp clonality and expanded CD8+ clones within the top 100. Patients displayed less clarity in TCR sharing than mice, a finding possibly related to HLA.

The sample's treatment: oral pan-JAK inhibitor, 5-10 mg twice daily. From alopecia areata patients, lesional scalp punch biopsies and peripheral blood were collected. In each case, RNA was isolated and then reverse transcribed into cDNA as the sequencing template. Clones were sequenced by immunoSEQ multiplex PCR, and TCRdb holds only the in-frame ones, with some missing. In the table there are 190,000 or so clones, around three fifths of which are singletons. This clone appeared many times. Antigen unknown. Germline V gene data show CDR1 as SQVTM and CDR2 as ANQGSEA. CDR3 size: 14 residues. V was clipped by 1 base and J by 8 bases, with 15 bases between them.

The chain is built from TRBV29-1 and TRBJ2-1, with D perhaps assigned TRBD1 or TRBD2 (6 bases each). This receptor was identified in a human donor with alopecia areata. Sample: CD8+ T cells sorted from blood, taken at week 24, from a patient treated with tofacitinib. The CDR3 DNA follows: TGCAGCGTTGAAGTTGGGGGGCCTGGGGATGAGCAGTTCTTC. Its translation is CSVEVGGPGDEQFF.